Given below is one T cell receptor beta chain in context. Its specificity is not known. The data are from a study of cytomegalovirus exposure and HLA in healthy donors. About the study: The study's early data release held tens of millions of unique TCRs from HLA-typed donors. Study conclusions and caveats: A later analysis found that most CMV-associated TCR beta chains appeared HLA-restricted. Owing to their indistinguishability, certain V segments, notably TRBV6-2 and TRBV6-3, were excluded. A later analysis appeared to link common viral pathogens to several of the most significant clusters.

Germline CDR1 reads GTSNPN; CDR2 reads SVGIG (reference sequence). This CDR3 is 11 amino acids long. With 4 bases removed from V and 8 bases from J, the gap between germline ends came to 11 bases. PCR employed 60 Vbeta and 13 Jbeta primers. TCRdb keeps only in-frame clones here, not all; method: immunoSEQ multiplex PCR. The sample shows some 200,000 clones, more than 80% of them seen only once. The TCR comes from a boy aged 5-17 years in good health and CMV-seronegative. The rearrangement links TRBV30 to TRBJ1-2; the D is unclear. Sequencing was performed on PBMCs. The CDR3 loop is CAWTPTQGYTF. In DNA, the CDR3 is TGTGCCTGGACCCCAACCCAGGGCTACACCTTC.